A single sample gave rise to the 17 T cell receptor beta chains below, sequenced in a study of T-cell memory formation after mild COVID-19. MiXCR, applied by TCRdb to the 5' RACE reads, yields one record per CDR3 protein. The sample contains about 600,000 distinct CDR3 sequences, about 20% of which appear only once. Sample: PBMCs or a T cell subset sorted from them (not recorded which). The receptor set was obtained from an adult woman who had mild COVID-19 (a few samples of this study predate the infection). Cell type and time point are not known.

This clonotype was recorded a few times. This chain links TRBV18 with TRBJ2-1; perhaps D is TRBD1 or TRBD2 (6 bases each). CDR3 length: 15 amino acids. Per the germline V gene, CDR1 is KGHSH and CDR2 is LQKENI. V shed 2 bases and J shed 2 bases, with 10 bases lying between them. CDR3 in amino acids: CASSPIGGPYNEQFF. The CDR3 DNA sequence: TGTGCCAGCTCACCAATAGGGGGGCCCTACAATGAGCAGTTCTTC. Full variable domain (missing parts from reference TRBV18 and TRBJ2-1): NAGVMQNPRHLVRRRGQEARLRCSPMKGHSHVYWYRQLPEEGLKFMVYLQKENIIDESGMPKERFSAEFPKEGPSILRIQQVVRGDSAAYFCASSPIGGPYNEQFFGPGTRLTVL.

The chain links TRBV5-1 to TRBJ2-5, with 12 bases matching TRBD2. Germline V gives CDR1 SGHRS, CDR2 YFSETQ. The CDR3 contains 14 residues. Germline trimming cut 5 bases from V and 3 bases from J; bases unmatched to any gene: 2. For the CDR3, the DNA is TGCGCCAGCAGGCGACTAGCGGGGGAAGAGACCCAGTACTTC. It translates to CASRRLAGEETQYF.

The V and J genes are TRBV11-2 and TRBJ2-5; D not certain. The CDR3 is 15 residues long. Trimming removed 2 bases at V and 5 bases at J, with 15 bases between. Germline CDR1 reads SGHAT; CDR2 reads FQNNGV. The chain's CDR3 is CASSLYRGTTETQYF. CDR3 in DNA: TGTGCCAGCAGCTTATATAGAGGAACTACTGAGACCCAGTACTTC.

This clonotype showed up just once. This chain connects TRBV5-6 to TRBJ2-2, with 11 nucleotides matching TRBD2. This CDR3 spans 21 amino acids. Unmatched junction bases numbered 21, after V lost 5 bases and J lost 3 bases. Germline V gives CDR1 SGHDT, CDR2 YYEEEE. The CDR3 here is CASRTHPFETSGIGYTGELFF. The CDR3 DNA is TGTGCCAGCAGAACCCACCCATTCGAGACTAGCGGGATCGGGTACACCGGGGAGCTGTTTTTT.

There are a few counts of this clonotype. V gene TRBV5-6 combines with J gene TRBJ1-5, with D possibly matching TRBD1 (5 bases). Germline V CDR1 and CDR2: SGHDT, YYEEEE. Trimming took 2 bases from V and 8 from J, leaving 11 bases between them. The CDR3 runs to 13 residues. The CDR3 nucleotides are TGTGCCAGCAGCTTCAGGGAGACGGAGCCCCAGCATTTT. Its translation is CASSFRETEPQHF.

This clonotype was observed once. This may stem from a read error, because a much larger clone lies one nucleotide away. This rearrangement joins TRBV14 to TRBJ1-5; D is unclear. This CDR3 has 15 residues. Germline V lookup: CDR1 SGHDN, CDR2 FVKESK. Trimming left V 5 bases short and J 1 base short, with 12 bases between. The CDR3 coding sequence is TGTGCCAGCAGCACGGACCCGAGAAGCAATCAGCCCCAGCATTTT. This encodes CASSTDPRSNQPQHF.

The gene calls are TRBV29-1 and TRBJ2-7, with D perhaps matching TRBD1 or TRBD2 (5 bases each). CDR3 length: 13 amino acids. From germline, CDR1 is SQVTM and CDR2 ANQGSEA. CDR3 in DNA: TGCAGTATTACCCCGGGGCCCACCTACGAGCAGTACTTC. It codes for CSITPGPTYEQYF.

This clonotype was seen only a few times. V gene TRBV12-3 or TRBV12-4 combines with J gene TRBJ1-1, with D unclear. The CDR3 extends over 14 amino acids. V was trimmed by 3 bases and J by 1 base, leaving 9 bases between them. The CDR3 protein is CASSFMQPNTEAFF. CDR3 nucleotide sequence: TGTGCCAGCAGTTTTATGCAGCCGAACACTGAAGCTTTCTTT.

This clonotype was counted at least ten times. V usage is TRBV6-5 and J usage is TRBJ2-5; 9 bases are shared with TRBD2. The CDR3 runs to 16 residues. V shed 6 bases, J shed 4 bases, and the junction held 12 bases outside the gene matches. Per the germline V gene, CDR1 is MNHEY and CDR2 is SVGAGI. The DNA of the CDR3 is TGTGCCAGCAGCCGGCGGGGGGGCAGGATCTCAGAGACCCAGTACTTC. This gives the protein CASSRRGGRISETQYF.

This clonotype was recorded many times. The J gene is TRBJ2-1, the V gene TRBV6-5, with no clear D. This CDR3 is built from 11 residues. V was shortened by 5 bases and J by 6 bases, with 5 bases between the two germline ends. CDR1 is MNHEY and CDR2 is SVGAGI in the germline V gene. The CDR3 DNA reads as TGTGCCAGCAGTAAGGGCAATGAGCAGTTCTTC. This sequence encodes CASSKGNEQFF.

The CDR3 reads CASSSSGRGGGQPQHF. CDR3 DNA sequence: TGTGCCAGCAGCTCGTCGGGACGCGGGGGAGGGCAGCCCCAGCATTTT. This chain uses TRBV7-8 with TRBJ1-5, with D perhaps TRBD1 (5 bases). The CDR3 spans 16 residues. Germline V gene lookup returns CDR1 SGHVS and CDR2 FQNEAQ. The germline V and J ends were trimmed by 4 bases and 7 bases, with 20 bases remaining between them.

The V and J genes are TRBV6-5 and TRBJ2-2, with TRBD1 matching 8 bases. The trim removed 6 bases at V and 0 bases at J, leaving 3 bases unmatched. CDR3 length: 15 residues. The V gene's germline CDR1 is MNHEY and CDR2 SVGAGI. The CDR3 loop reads CASRPGGANTGELFF. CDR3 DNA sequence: TGTGCCAGCAGGCCAGGGGGCGCGAACACCGGGGAGCTGTTTTTT.

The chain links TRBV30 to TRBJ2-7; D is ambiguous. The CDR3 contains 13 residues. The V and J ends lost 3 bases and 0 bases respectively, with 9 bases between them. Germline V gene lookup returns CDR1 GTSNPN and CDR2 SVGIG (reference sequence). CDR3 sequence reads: CAWRNLNSYEQYF. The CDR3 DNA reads TGTGCCTGGAGAAACTTGAACTCCTACGAGCAGTACTTC.

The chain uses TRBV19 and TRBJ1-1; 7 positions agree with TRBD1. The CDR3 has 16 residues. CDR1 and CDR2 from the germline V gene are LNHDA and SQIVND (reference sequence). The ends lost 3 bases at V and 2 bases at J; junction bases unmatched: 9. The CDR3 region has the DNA TGTGCCAGTAGTATCGGAACCGGGACAGTAAACACTGAAGCTTTCTTT. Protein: CASSIGTGTVNTEAFF.

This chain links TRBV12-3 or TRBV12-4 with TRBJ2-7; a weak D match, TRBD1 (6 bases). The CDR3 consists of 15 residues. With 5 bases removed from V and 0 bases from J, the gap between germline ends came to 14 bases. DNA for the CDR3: TGTGCCAGCAGTAAACAGGGTTTAAGCTCCTACGAGCAGTACTTC. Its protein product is CASSKQGLSSYEQYF.

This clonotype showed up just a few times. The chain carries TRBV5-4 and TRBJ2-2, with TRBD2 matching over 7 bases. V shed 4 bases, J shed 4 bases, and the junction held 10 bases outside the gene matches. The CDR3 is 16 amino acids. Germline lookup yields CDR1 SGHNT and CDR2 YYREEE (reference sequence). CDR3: CASSPSGGSSTGELFF. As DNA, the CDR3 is TGTGCCAGCAGCCCGTCGGGCGGGAGTTCCACCGGGGAGCTGTTTTTT.

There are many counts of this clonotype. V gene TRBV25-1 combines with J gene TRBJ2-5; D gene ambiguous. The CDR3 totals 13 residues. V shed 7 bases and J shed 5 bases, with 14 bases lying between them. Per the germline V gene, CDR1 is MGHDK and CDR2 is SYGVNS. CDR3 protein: CASNGETAETQYF. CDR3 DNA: TGTGCCAGCAATGGAGAGACGGCGGAGACCCAGTACTTC. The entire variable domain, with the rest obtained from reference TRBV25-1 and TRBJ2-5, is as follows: EADIYQTPRYLVIGTGKKITLECSQTMGHDKMYWYQQDPGMELHLIHYSYGVNSTEKGDLSSESTVSRIRTEHFPLTLESARPSHTSQYLCASNGETAETQYFGPGTRLLVL.